What follows are 13 T cell receptor beta chains derived from one specimen sequenced in a study of T cells in Graves' hyperthyroidism and ophthalmopathy. It was RNA transcripts that yielded the amplified TCR beta CDR3 regions. RT-PCR in the first round (using the HTBI primer set) targeted the TCR CDR3. TCRdb passed the multiplex PCR reads through MiXCR, listing each CDR3 protein once. This sample has nearly 600,000 distinct CDR3 sequences, with 14% found just once. The sequenced sample was blood. The source of these receptors is a woman between 18 and 29 years old with Graves' ophthalmopathy.

This clonotype has a count of ten or more. V is TRBV12-3 or TRBV12-4 and J is TRBJ1-1; D is undetermined. V lost 4 bases and J lost 3, with 18 bases in between. The CDR3 contains 16 residues. CDR3 region: CASSSSVGWRDTEAFF. In DNA, the CDR3 is TGTGCCAGCAGTTCTAGCGTCGGTTGGCGGGACACTGAAGCTTTCTTT.

This clonotype was picked up many times. The CDR3 DNA reads as TGCAGTGCTAGAGATGCGGTGGGGACCTACAATGAGCAGTTCTTC. It codes for CSARDAVGTYNEQFF. The chain employs TRBV20-1 and TRBJ2-1; D unclear. Per the germline V gene, CDR1 is DFQATT and CDR2 is SNEGSKA (reference sequence). The CDR3 contains 15 residues. V was shortened by 0 bases and J by 2 bases, with 11 bases between the two germline ends.

This clonotype was detected ten times or more. The CDR3 protein is CASSLRPMTSAYNEQFF. CDR3 nucleotides: TGTGCCAGCAGTCTCCGCCCGATGACTAGCGCTTACAATGAGCAGTTCTTC. The J gene is TRBJ2-1, the V gene TRBV12-3 or TRBV12-4; 8 nucleotides agree with TRBD2. This CDR3 contains 17 residues. V shed 5 bases, J shed 4 bases, and the junction held 13 bases outside the gene matches.

This clonotype appeared a few times. Mismatch with germline at one junction end may stem from a read error. V usage is TRBV11-2 and J usage is TRBJ2-3; D is undetermined. CDR3 length equals 17 residues. Germline loops: CDR1 SGHAT, CDR2 FQNNGV. The CDR3 sequence: CTSSLGPLPPSTDTQYF. CDR3 bases: TGTACCAGCAGCTTAGGGCCTTTGCCACCTAGCACAGATACGCAGTATTTT. Full variable domain (missing parts from reference TRBV11-2 and TRBJ2-3): EAGVAQSPRYKIIEKRQSVAFWCNPISGHATLYWYQQILGQGPKLLIQFQNNGVVDDSQLPKDRFSAERLKGVDSTLKIQPAKLEDSAVYLCTSSLGPLPPSTDTQYFGPGTRLTVL.

This clonotype appeared many times. The chain carries TRBV20-1 and TRBJ1-1; 9 positions agree with TRBD1. Germline trimming cut 2 bases from V and 4 bases from J; bases unmatched to any gene: 5. The CDR3 loop spans 14 amino acids. From germline, CDR1 is DFQATT and CDR2 SNEGSKA (reference sequence). CDR3 nucleotide sequence: TGCAGTGCTAGACGTCTGACAGGGGGCACTGAAGCTTTCTTT. Amino acid sequence: CSARRLTGGTEAFF.

The sample holds many counts of this clonotype. The genes are TRBV4-2 and TRBJ2-7, with D perhaps TRBD1 (6 bases). V was cut by 1 base and J by 4 bases, with 11 bases left in between. This CDR3 comprises 14 residues. Germline V lookup: CDR1 LGHNA, CDR2 YNFKEQ. The CDR3 DNA follows: TGTGCCAGCAGCCAAGGAGAACAGGGTTACGAGCAGTACTTC. Its protein is CASSQGEQGYEQYF.

This clonotype has only a few counts. This chain joins TRBV6-1 and TRBJ2-5; 10 bases are shared with TRBD2. This CDR3 has 16 residues. The trim removed 6 bases at V and 5 bases at J, leaving 12 bases unmatched. Germline V gene sequence: CDR1 MNHNS, CDR2 SASEGT. The CDR3, as DNA: TGTGCCAGCAGACCGCCAAGCGGGAGGGAGAGGGAGACCCAGTACTTC. Translation: CASRPPSGRERETQYF.

The chain links TRBV6-1 to TRBJ2-7, with TRBD2 matching over 9 bases. The CDR3 length is 19 residues. With 5 bases clipped from V and 3 bases from J, the junction kept 20 bases outside the gene matches. Germline V gene lookup returns CDR1 MNHNS and CDR2 SASEGT. As DNA, the CDR3 is TGTGCCAGCAGTCTTCGCCCGGGACTAGCAGTAATTGCTGACTACGAGCAGTACTTC. It translates to CASSLRPGLAVIADYEQYF.

This clonotype has at least ten counts. V and J are TRBV10-3 and TRBJ2-7, with D perhaps TRBD2 (6 bases). CDR3 size: 14 residues. Per germline, CDR1 ENHRY and CDR2 SYGVKD. Deletions cut 3 bases from V and 2 bases from J, with 11 bases between. This chain's CDR3 is CAISDGGAPYEQYF. The CDR3 DNA is TGTGCCATCAGTGACGGAGGGGCCCCCTACGAGCAGTACTTC.

With regard to this clonotype: A much more abundant neighbour one base away suggests this may be a read error. This chain joins TRBV12-3 or TRBV12-4 and TRBJ2-4, with a weak D call TRBD1 (6 bases). This CDR3 is built from 16 residues. In DNA, the CDR3 is TGTGCCAGCAGTGAATGGGCAGGGGATACCAAAAACACTCAGTACTTC. Encoded protein: CASSEWAGDTKNTQYF.

This clonotype showed up many times. The chain couples TRBV12-3 or TRBV12-4 to TRBJ1-1; D is possibly TRBD1 (5 bases). CDR3 length: 13 residues. Trimming removed 2 bases from V and 7 bases from J, with 11 bases in between. CDR3 loop: CASSLQGAGEAFF. In DNA, the CDR3 is TGTGCCAGCAGTTTACAAGGGGCGGGTGAAGCTTTCTTT.

The rearrangement joins TRBV7-9 to TRBJ2-7; 9 bases map to TRBD1. The germline CDR1 and CDR2 sequences are SEHNR and FQNEAQ (reference sequence). The trim removed 4 bases at V and 2 bases at J, leaving 6 bases unmatched. The CDR3 spans 15 residues. In DNA form, the CDR3 reads TGTGCCAGCAGCTCCAGGGACAGGGCCCCCTACGAGCAGTACTTC. Its translation: CASSSRDRAPYEQYF. The variable domain in full, completed from reference TRBV7-9 and TRBJ2-7, reads DTGVSQNPRHKITKRGQNVTFRCDPISEHNRLYWYRQTLGQGPEFLTYFQNEAQLEKSRLLSDRFSAERPKGSFSTLEIQRTEQGDSAMYLCASSSRDRAPYEQYFGPGTRLTVT.

V gene TRBV19 combines with J gene TRBJ1-5; weak D call: TRBD1 (5 bases). Per the germline V gene, CDR1 is LNHDA and CDR2 is SQIVND (reference sequence). The length of the CDR3 is 14 residues. V lost 7 bases and J 6 bases, leaving 16 bases between the germline ends. In nucleotides, the CDR3 is TGTGCCAGTACCGAACAGGTTTCGGGTCAGCCCCAGCATTTT. This gives the protein CASTEQVSGQPQHF. Full variable domain (outside the CDR3, taken from reference TRBV19 and TRBJ1-5): DGGITQSPKYLFRKEGQNVTLSCEQNLNHDAMYWYRQDPGQGLRLIYYSQIVNDFQKGDIAEGYSVSREKKESFPLTVTSAQKNPTAFYLCASTEQVSGQPQHFGDGTRLSIL.